Below, 24 T cell receptor beta chains from the same sample are listed, as sequenced in a study of response to subunit inactivated influenza vaccine. TCRdb used MiXCR to reprocess the RT-PCR reads, holding one entry per CDR3 protein. The sample has approximately 530,000 distinct CDR3 sequences, 7.5% to 8.5% seen once. The sample in question was PBMCs from blood, obtained roughly 24 months after vaccination. These receptors originate from a man aged 50-75 years who received an inactivated influenza vaccine.

This chain joins TRBV12-1 and TRBJ2-1; the table's D call, TRBD2, was not checked against the DNA. TRBV12-1 counts as a pseudogene. This CDR3 spans 13 amino acids. The chain's CDR3 is CASSSLVIHEQFF. CDR3 nucleotides: TGTGCCAGCAGCTCGCTAGTGATCCATGAGCAGTTCTTC.

This clonotype was observed a handful of times. The V and J genes are TRBV11-2 and TRBJ2-7; 7 nucleotides align to TRBD1. The CDR3 sequence is 15 residues long. Germline CDR1 and CDR2: SGHAT and FQNNGV. Unmatched junction bases numbered 10, after V lost 5 bases and J lost 3 bases. CDR3 in DNA: TGTGCCAGCAGCCCGACAGGGAATCCCTACTACGAGCAGTACTTC. Protein product: CASSPTGNPYYEQYF.

V usage is TRBV14 and J usage is TRBJ2-7, with a weak D call TRBD1 (6 bases). CDR1 is SGHDN and CDR2 is FVKESK in the germline V gene. The CDR3 loop spans 15 amino acids. The V end was cut by 0 bases, the J end by 2 bases, with 11 bases between. For the CDR3, the DNA is TGTGCCAGCAGCCAAGAGTCCAGGGGCACCTACGAGCAGTACTTC. Its translation is CASSQESRGTYEQYF. Looking up the rest from reference TRBV14 and TRBJ2-7 gives the full variable domain: EAGVTQFPSHSVIEKGQTVTLRCDPISGHDNLYWYRRVMGKEIKFLLHFVKESKQDESGMPNNRFLAERTGGTYSTLKVQPAELEDSGVYFCASSQESRGTYEQYFGPGTRLTVT.

There are many counts of this clonotype. This sequence joins TRBV30 and TRBJ2-3; tentatively, D is TRBD1 (6 bases). CDR3 length: 18 residues. Trimming removed 1 base from V and 2 bases from J, with 22 bases in between. Germline values: CDR1 GTSNPN, CDR2 SVGIG (reference sequence). The CDR3 region has the DNA TGTGCCTGGAGTGAGGCCCTGGGCAGGGGATATTACACAGATACGCAGTATTTT. It codes for CAWSEALGRGYYTDTQYF.

This clonotype was detected only a few times. CDR3 amino acids: CASSQAAQSYGYTF. The DNA of the CDR3 is TGTGCCAGCAGCCAAGCCGCACAGTCCTATGGCTACACCTTC. The genes are TRBV3-1 and TRBJ1-2, with D unresolved. Germline lookup yields CDR1 LGHDT and CDR2 YNNKEL (reference sequence). The CDR3 contains 14 residues. The ends were cut back, 1 base at V and 4 bases at J, with 10 bases in the middle.

This clonotype came up a few times. This rearrangement joins TRBV20-1 to TRBJ2-1; 9 nucleotides agree with TRBD2. This CDR3 has 16 amino acids. Trimming at V came to 0 bases and at J to 3 bases, leaving 6 bases not matched to a gene. Germline V gene data show CDR1 as DFQATT and CDR2 as SNEGSKA (reference sequence). Here the CDR3 DNA reads TGCAGTGCTAGAGATAAACTAGCGGGTAACTACAATGAGCAGTTCTTC. Translated, it gives CSARDKLAGNYNEQFF.

V and J are TRBV11-1 and TRBJ2-4; TRBD1 or TRBD2 may be the D gene (5 bases each). CDR3 length equals 16 residues. With 2 bases removed from V and 7 bases from J, the gap between germline ends came to 18 bases. Germline values: CDR1 SGHAT, CDR2 FQDESV (reference sequence). CDR3 DNA: TGTGCCAGCAGCTTATCTGGTGGCAGGGACGGGAACATTCAGTACTTC. Translated: CASSLSGGRDGNIQYF.

This clonotype was found a few times. Compared with germline, one end of the junction differs, possibly owing to a read error. This chain joins TRBV12-3 or TRBV12-4 and TRBJ1-3, with 9 bases matching TRBD1. This CDR3 comprises 16 residues. DNA of the CDR3: TGTGCCAGCAGGTTAGGACAGGGGCAAGGTGGAAACACCATATATTTT. It is translated as CASRLGQGQGGNTIYF.

In its sample, this clonotype was seen many times. The CDR3 protein is CASSQGLSGRTNTGELFF. CDR3 DNA: TGTGCCAGCAGCCAAGGTCTTAGCGGGCGTACGAACACCGGGGAGCTGTTTTTT. V usage is TRBV3-1 and J usage is TRBJ2-2; 7 bases align to TRBD2. The CDR3 loop spans 18 amino acids. The junction had 8 bases not matched to a gene; V was cut back by 1 base and J by 0 bases. The V gene's germline CDR1 is LGHDT and CDR2 YNNKEL (reference sequence).

This clonotype was seen a few times. The gene calls are TRBV10-2 and TRBJ2-2; D gene unclear. The germline V gene has CDR1 WSHSY and CDR2 SAAADI. The CDR3 extends over 11 amino acids. Trimming took off 9 bases at V and 7 bases at J, with 9 bases between the two ends. The CDR3 loop reads CASKHSGELFF. As DNA, the CDR3 is TGCGCCAGTAAGCACAGCGGGGAGCTGTTTTTT.

The chain uses TRBV20-1 and TRBJ1-1; a weak D match, TRBD1 (5 bases). This CDR3 has 13 residues. V lost 3 bases and J 5 bases, leaving 13 bases between the germline ends. Per germline, CDR1 DFQATT and CDR2 SNEGSKA (reference sequence). In DNA, the CDR3 is TGCAGTGCTAGTCAGGGTATATTGACTGAAGCTTTCTTT. Translated, it gives CSASQGILTEAFF.

This clonotype came up a few times. The chain joins TRBV4-3 to TRBJ2-7; D might be TRBD2 (7 bases). Germline-derived CDR1 and CDR2 are LGHNA and YSLEER. The CDR3 spans 14 residues. V lost 0 bases to trimming and J lost 6 bases, with 12 bases between them. The CDR3 protein is CASSQEKGGVEQYF. In DNA, the CDR3 is TGCGCCAGCAGCCAAGAGAAGGGGGGGGTCGAGCAGTACTTC.

This chain connects TRBV10-3 to TRBJ1-1; tentative D call: TRBD1 (6 bases). This CDR3 comprises 13 residues. From germline, CDR1 is ENHRY and CDR2 SYGVKD. Trimming removed 2 bases from V and 6 bases from J, with 10 bases in between. CDR3 amino acids: CAISEVGGSEAFF. The CDR3 DNA follows: TGTGCCATCAGTGAGGTCGGGGGCTCTGAAGCTTTCTTT.

This clonotype showed up many times. The chain carries TRBV20-1 and TRBJ2-7; 11 nucleotides line up with TRBD2. Germline V gene data show CDR1 as DFQATT and CDR2 as SNEGSKA (reference sequence). The CDR3 is 15 amino acids. V shed 0 bases and J 4 bases; nucleotides not matched to a gene: 5. In nucleotides, the CDR3 is TGCAGTGCTAGAGATCCTACTAGCGGGAGTTACGAGCAGTACTTC. This sequence encodes CSARDPTSGSYEQYF.

J is TRBJ2-1 and V is TRBV29-1; 9 nucleotides match TRBD1. After removal of 7 bases from V and 7 bases from J, the junction contained 5 bases not matched to a gene. This CDR3 is 12 amino acids long. Germline assignment: CDR1 SQVTM and CDR2 ANQGSEA. The CDR3 region is CSGDREVNEQFF. DNA for the CDR3: TGCAGCGGGGACAGGGAGGTTAATGAGCAGTTCTTC.

This chain joins TRBV7-2 and TRBJ2-1; D is perhaps TRBD2 (6 bases). Per the germline V gene, CDR1 is SGHTA and CDR2 is FQGNSA. The length of the CDR3 is 14 residues. V dropped 0 bases and J dropped 5 bases, with 8 bases sitting between them. This CDR3 is CASSLAGLHNEQFF. CDR3 DNA sequence: TGTGCCAGCAGCTTAGCGGGACTTCACAATGAGCAGTTCTTC.

In the case of this clonotype: A read error may produce the germline difference seen at one junction end. The V call is TRBV10-3, the J call TRBJ2-7; 9 bases match TRBD1. Germline loops: CDR1 ENHRY, CDR2 SYGVKD. CDR3 length: 14 amino acids. The CDR3 DNA reads TGTGCCATCAGACTACAGGGGGCGGTTTACGAGCGGTACTTC. Protein sequence: CAIRLQGAVYERYF.

The J gene is TRBJ2-7, the V gene TRBV6-5, with D possibly matching TRBD1 (6 bases). V lost 0 bases, J lost 3 bases, and 9 bases lay in between. The CDR3 contains 14 residues. Germline V gives CDR1 MNHEY, CDR2 SVGAGI. Here the CDR3 reads CASSYSQGFYEQYF. The CDR3 nucleotides are TGTGCCAGCAGTTACTCACAGGGATTCTACGAGCAGTACTTC.

This chain connects TRBV7-9 to TRBJ2-7; possible D gene TRBD2, 5 bases. The CDR3 spans 13 residues. Between the trimmed V and J ends, which lost 5 bases and 5 bases, there was a span of 13 bases. Germline V gene data show CDR1 as SEHNR and CDR2 as FQNEAQ (reference sequence). The CDR3 sequence: CASSRISVDEQYF. CDR3 bases: TGTGCCAGCAGCCGTATTAGCGTAGACGAGCAGTACTTC.

This clonotype was observed a handful of times. This chain links TRBV27 with TRBJ2-3, with 9 nucleotides matching TRBD1. There are 19 residues in the CDR3. CDR1 is MNHEY, CDR2 SMNVEV, per germline (reference sequence). Losses at the gene ends were 5 bases for V and 0 bases for J; bases not matched to a gene: 15. The CDR3 nucleotides read TGTGCCAGCAGTCGAAGGGGGACAGGGTCTGTACCTAGCACAGATACGCAGTATTTT. Amino acids: CASSRRGTGSVPSTDTQYF.

The chain is built from TRBV20-1 and TRBJ2-1, with 7 bases fitting TRBD2. J was trimmed by 4 bases and V by 6 bases; bases with no gene match: 12. The CDR3 spans 15 residues. Germline V gene sequence: CDR1 DFQATT, CDR2 SNEGSKA (reference sequence). The CDR3 reads CSAKPSRGVYNEQFF. DNA of the CDR3: TGCAGTGCAAAACCGAGCCGGGGGGTATACAATGAGCAGTTCTTC.

The V call is TRBV7-2, the J call TRBJ2-5, with no clear D. The CDR3 has 15 amino acids. Germline V gene sequence: CDR1 SGHTA, CDR2 FQGNSA. V was cut by 5 bases and J by 0 bases, with 13 bases left in between. The CDR3, as DNA: TGTGCCAGCAGCAGGTTCACAAACAACCAAGAGACCCAGTACTTC. It specifies CASSRFTNNQETQYF. The whole variable domain, remainder taken from reference TRBV7-2 and TRBJ2-5, is GAGVSQSPSNKVTEKGKDVELRCDPISGHTALYWYRQSLGQGLEFLIYFQGNSAPDKSGLPSDRFSAERTGGSVSTLTIQRTQQEDSAVYLCASSRFTNNQETQYFGPGTRLLVL.

The table lists this clonotype with many counts. This chain uses TRBV12-3 or TRBV12-4 with TRBJ1-1; 10 bases fit TRBD1. The CDR3 sequence is 14 residues long. V shed 6 bases, J shed 5 bases, and the junction held 6 bases outside the gene matches. The chain's CDR3 is CASSPGQGMTEAFF. CDR3 sequence (DNA): TGTGCCAGCAGCCCGGGACAGGGGATGACTGAAGCTTTCTTT.

This clonotype was seen only a few times. J is TRBJ2-7 and V is TRBV20-1, with a weak D call TRBD1 (5 bases). This CDR3 comprises 14 residues. V lost 0 bases to trimming and J lost 3 bases, with 12 bases between them. Germline V gene lookup returns CDR1 DFQATT and CDR2 SNEGSKA (reference sequence). CDR3 nucleotide sequence: TGCAGTGCTAGAGATCCGGCAGGGTTCTACGAGCAGTACTTC. Encoded protein: CSARDPAGFYEQYF.